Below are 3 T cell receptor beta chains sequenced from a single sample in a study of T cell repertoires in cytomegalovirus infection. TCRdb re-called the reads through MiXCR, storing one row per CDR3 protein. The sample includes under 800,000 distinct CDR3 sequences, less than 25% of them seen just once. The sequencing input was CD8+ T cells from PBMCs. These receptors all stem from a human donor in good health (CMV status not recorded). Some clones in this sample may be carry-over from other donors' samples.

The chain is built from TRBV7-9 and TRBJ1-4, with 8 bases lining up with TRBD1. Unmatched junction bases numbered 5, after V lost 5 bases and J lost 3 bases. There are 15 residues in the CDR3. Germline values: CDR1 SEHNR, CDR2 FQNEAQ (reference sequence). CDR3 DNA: TGTGCCAGCAGCGGACCGGACAGGGCTAATGAAAAACTGTTTTTT. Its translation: CASSGPDRANEKLFF.

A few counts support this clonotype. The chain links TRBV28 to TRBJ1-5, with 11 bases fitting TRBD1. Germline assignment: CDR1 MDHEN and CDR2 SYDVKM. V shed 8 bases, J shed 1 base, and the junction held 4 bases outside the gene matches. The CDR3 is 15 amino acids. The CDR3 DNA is TGTGCCAGCTGGGACAGGGGGTGGAGCAATCAGCCCCAGCATTTT. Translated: CASWDRGWSNQPQHF.

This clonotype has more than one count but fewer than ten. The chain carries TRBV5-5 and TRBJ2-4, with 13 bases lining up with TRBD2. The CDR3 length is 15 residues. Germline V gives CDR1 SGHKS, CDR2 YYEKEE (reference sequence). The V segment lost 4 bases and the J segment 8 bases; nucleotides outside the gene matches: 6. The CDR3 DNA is TGTGCCAGCAGCCCGGCGACTAGCGGGGGGTACATTCAGTACTTC. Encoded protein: CASSPATSGGYIQYF.